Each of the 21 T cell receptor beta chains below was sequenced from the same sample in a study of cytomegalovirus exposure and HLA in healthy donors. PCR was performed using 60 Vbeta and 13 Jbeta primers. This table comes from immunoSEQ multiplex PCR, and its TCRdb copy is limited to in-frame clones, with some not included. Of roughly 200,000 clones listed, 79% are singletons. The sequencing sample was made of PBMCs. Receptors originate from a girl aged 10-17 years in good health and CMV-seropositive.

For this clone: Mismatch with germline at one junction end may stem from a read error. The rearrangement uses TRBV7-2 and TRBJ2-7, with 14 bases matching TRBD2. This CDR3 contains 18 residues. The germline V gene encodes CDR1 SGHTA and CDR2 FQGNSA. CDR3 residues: CASRLGGLAGGSPYEQYF. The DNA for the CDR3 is TGTGCCAGCAGGTTAGGAGGACTAGCGGGGGGTTCGCCCTACGAGCAGTACTTC.

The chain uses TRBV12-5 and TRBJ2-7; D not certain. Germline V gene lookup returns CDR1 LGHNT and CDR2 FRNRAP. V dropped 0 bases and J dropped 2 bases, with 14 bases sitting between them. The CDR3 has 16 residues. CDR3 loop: CASGLVEYGTAYEQYF. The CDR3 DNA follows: TGTGCTAGTGGTTTGGTAGAATACGGAACAGCCTACGAGCAGTACTTC.

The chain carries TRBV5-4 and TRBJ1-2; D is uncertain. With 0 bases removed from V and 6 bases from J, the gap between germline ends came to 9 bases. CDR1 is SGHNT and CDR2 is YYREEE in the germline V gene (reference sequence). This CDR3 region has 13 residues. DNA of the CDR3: TGTGCCAGCAGCTTGGCAGCGGAGAATGGCTACACCTTC. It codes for CASSLAAENGYTF.

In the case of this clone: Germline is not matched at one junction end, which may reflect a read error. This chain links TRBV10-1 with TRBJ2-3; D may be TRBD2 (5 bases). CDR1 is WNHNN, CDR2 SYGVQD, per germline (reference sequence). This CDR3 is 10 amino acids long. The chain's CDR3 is CASTQTDWDF. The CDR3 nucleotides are TGCGCCAGCACTCAGACGGACTGGGATTTT.

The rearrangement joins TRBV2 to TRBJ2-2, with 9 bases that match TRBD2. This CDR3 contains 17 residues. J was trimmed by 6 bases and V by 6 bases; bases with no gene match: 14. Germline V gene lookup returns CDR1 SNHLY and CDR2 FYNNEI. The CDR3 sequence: CASRPKAGGGDAGELFF. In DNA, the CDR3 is TGTGCCAGCAGGCCCAAGGCGGGCGGGGGGGATGCCGGGGAGCTGTTTTTT.

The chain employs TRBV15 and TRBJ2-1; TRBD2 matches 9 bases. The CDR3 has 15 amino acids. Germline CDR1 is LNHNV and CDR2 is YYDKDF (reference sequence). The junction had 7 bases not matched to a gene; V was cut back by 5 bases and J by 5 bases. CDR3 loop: CATSGKAGGDNEQFF. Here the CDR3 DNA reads TGTGCCACCAGCGGGAAAGCGGGAGGCGACAATGAGCAGTTCTTC.

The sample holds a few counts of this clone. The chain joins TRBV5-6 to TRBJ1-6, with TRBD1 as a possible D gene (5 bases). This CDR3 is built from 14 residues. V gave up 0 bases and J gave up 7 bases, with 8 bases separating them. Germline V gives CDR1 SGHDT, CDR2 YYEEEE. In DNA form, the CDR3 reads TGTGCCAGCAGCTTGGACAGGATAAATTCACCCCTCCACTTT. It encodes CASSLDRINSPLHF.

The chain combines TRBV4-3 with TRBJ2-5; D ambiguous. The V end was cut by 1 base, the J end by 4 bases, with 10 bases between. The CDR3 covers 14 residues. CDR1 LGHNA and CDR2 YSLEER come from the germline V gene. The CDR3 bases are TGCGCCAGCAGCCAAGTAGTCGGTCGAGAGACCCAGTACTTC. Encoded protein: CASSQVVGRETQYF.

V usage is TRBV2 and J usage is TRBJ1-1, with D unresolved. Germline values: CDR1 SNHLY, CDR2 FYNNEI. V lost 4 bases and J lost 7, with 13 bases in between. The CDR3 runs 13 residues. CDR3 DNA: TGTGCCAGCAGTGGGTCCCAGGTCCATGAAGCTTTCTTT. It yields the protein CASSGSQVHEAFF.

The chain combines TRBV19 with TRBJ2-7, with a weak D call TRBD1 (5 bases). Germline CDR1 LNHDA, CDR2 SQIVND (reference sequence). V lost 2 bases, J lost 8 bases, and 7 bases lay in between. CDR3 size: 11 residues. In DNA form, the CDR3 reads TGTGCCAGTAGTATACGACAGAAGCAGTACTTC. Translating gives CASSIRQKQYF.

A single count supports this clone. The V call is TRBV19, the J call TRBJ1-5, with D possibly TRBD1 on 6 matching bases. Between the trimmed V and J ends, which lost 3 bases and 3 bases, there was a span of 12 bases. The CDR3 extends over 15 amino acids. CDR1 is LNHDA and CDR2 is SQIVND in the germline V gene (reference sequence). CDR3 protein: CASSMEDSPNQPQHF. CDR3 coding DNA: TGTGCCAGTAGTATGGAGGACAGTCCCAATCAGCCCCAGCATTTT.

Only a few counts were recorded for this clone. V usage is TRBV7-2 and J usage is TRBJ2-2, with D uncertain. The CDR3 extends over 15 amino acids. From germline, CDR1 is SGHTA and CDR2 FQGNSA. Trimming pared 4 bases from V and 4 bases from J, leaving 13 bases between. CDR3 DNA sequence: TGTGCCAGCAGCTCCCTATACGGAGCCACCGGGGAGCTGTTTTTT. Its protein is CASSSLYGATGELFF.

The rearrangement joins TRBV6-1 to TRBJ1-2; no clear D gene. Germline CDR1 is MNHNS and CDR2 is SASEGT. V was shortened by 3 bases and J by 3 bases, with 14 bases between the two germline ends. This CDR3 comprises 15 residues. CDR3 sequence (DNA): TGTGCCAGCAGTGATCAGGAGGAGCGATACTATGGCTACACCTTC. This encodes CASSDQEERYYGYTF.

CDR3 residues: CASSEWTGPWGYTF. Here the CDR3 DNA reads TGCGCCAGCAGTGAGTGGACAGGGCCTTGGGGCTACACCTTC. The chain combines TRBV10-2 with TRBJ1-2; 8 bases match TRBD1. Germline V CDR1 and CDR2: WSHSY, SAAADI. There are 14 residues in the CDR3. Germline trimming cut 1 base from V and 8 bases from J; bases unmatched to any gene: 6.

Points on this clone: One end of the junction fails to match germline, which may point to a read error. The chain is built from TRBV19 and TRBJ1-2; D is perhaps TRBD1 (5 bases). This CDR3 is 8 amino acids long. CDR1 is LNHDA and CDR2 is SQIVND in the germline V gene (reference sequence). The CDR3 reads CAKQGVAF. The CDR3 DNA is TGTGCCAAGCAAGGGGTCGCCTTC.

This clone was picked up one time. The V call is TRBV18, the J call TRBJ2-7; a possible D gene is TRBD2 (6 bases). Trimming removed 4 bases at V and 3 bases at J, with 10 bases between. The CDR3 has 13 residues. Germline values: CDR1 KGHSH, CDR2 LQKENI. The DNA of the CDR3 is TGTGCCAGCTCACGGGGAGGTGGCTACGAGCAGTACTTC. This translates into CASSRGGGYEQYF.

The CDR3 spells CARSLRVQGKGETQYF. The CDR3 DNA sequence: TGTGCCAGAAGCTTGCGGGTCCAGGGGAAAGGGGAGACCCAGTACTTC. V usage is TRBV5-3 and J usage is TRBJ2-5, with a weak D call TRBD1 (6 bases). TRBV5-3 is identified as an open reading frame with a role that is uncertain. The CDR3 runs to 16 residues. V lost 1 base to trimming and J lost 5 bases, with 18 bases between them.

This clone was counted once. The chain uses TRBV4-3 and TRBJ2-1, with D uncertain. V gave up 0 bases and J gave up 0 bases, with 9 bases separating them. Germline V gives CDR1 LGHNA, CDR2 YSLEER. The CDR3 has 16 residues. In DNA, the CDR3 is TGCGCCAGCAGCCAAGATCCGGCAGGCTCCTACAATGAGCAGTTCTTC. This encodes CASSQDPAGSYNEQFF.

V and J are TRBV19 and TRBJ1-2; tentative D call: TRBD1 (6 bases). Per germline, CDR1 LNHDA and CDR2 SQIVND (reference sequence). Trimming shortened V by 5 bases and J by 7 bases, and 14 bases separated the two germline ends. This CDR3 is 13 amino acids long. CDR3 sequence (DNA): TGTGCCAGTAGTGCTCGACAGGCAGTTGGCTACACCTTC. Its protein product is CASSARQAVGYTF.

The CDR3 loop reads CASSYSQGAPEAFF. Written as DNA, the CDR3 is TGTGCCAGCAGTTACTCACAGGGGGCCCCTGAAGCTTTCTTT. The chain joins TRBV6-5 to TRBJ1-1; 9 bases line up with TRBD1. The V gene end was trimmed by 0 bases and the J gene end by 6 bases; junction bases not matched to a gene: 2. CDR1 MNHEY and CDR2 SVGAGI come from the germline V gene. CDR3 length: 14 amino acids.

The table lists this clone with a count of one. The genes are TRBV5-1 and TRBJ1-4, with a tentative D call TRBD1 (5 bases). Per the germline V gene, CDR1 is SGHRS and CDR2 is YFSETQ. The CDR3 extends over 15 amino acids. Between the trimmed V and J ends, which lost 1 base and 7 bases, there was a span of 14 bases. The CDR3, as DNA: TGCGCCAGCAGCTTGATCGGGGGTCGGGGTGAAAAACTGTTTTTT. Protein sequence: CASSLIGGRGEKLFF.